Listed here is a single T cell receptor (beta chain). Antigen specificity is unknown. The donors were members of the validation cohort comprising over a hundred subjects, separate from the approximately 700-subject first cohort. This sample was included in a study of cytomegalovirus exposure and HLA in healthy donors. About the study: The same platform used for the approximately 700 first-cohort repertoires was also used for the approximately 120 validation repertoires, as a later analysis reported. Study results and limitations: Within the 90 to 150 validation repertoires, first-cohort TCR clusters tended to co-occur, according to a later analysis. There were 150 to 200 TCR beta chains listed as cytomegalovirus-associated.

This table comes from immunoSEQ multiplex PCR, and its TCRdb copy is limited to in-frame clones, with some not included. The sample holds 200,000 or so clones, approximately 88% seen once. CDR1 is SQVTM, CDR2 ANQGSEA, per germline. The CDR3 runs to 17 residues. J was trimmed by 1 base and V by 6 bases; bases with no gene match: 13. This chain uses TRBV29-1 with TRBJ2-5; TRBD2 agrees at 11 bases. The sequenced material came from PBMCs. This TCR was recovered from a man aged 18 to 29 in good health and CMV-seropositive. CDR3 protein: CSVTSGKSPAGQETQYF. DNA for the CDR3: TGCAGCGTGACTAGCGGGAAATCTCCAGCGGGCCAAGAGACCCAGTACTTC. The full variable domain, its missing parts supplied by reference TRBV29-1 and TRBJ2-5, is SAVISQKPSRDICQRGTSLTIQCQVDSQVTMMFWYRQQPGQSLTLIATANQGSEATYESGFVIDKFPISRPNLTFSTLTVSNMSPEDSSIYLCSVTSGKSPAGQETQYFGPGTRLLVL.